The text below deals with one T cell receptor beta chain. Cohort assignment relied on participant-reported clinical history. Recovered participants had two consecutive negative NP/OP PCR tests, healthcare professional clearance, or symptom resolution. This CDR3 region has 15 residues. Germline CDR1 is SGHTA and CDR2 is FQGTGA. Trimming pared 2 bases from V and 4 bases from J, leaving 9 bases between. The data stem from a study of blood T cell repertoires in COVID-19. Original handling: Researchers report that nucleated cell counts were estimated from reference gene primer amplification. Only in-frame clones appear in the TCRdb table, and some are missing; sequencing was by immunoSEQ multiplex PCR. That table gives V, J and clone size, and the DNA gave D and trimming. The table records fewer than 450,000 clones, 90% of them present only once.

The rearrangement links TRBV7-3 to TRBJ1-6; TRBD1 is a possible D gene (5 bases). The receptor's source is a man aged 18 to 35 who had recovered from COVID-19. Sequences were obtained from PBMCs or T cells enriched from blood (not recorded which). The CDR3 loop reads CASSLSGGYNSPLHF. The CDR3 DNA is TGTGCCAGCAGCTTATCCGGGGGTTATAATTCACCCCTCCACTTT.